Each of the 26 T cell receptor beta chains below was sequenced from the same sample in a study of blood T cell repertoires in COVID-19. The data were produced by immunoSEQ multiplex PCR, yet TCRdb's version contains in-frame clones alone and is incomplete. Of some 250,000 clones listed, around three quarters are singletons. The sequenced material came from peripheral blood. These receptors were taken from a woman older than 75 with acute or convalescent COVID-19.

This clone has just one count. V is TRBV10-2 and J is TRBJ2-7; 7 bases align to TRBD2. V lost 2 bases and J lost 4; bases outside the gene matches: 8. Germline values: CDR1 WSHSY, CDR2 SAAADI. CDR3 length equals 15 residues. In nucleotides, the CDR3 is TGCGCCAGCAGTGAGGCCTCGGGACTAACTTACGAGCAGTACTTC. Encoded protein: CASSEASGLTYEQYF.

This clone was counted between two and nine times. J is TRBJ1-1 and V is TRBV5-1; TRBD1 agrees at 8 bases. Germline lookup yields CDR1 SGHRS and CDR2 YFSETQ. Germline trimming cut 3 bases from V and 2 bases from J; bases unmatched to any gene: 9. CDR3 length: 16 residues. This CDR3 reads CASSSITGTGNTEAFF. The CDR3 bases are TGCGCCAGCAGCTCAATTACCGGGACAGGAAACACTGAAGCTTTCTTT.

The J gene is TRBJ1-2, the V gene TRBV5-8, with D perhaps matching TRBD1 (5 bases). Germline CDR1 SGHTS, CDR2 YDEGEE. Trimming cost V 2 bases and J 4 bases, with 15 bases left between them. CDR3 length equals 15 residues. The CDR3 loop is CASSLTWGSGYGYTF. The CDR3 bases are TGTGCCAGCAGCTTAACATGGGGCTCCGGCTATGGCTACACCTTC.

The J gene is TRBJ1-6, the V gene TRBV6-1; 8 positions agree with TRBD1. CDR3 length equals 15 residues. With 2 bases clipped from V and 8 bases from J, the junction kept 5 bases outside the gene matches. Germline assignment: CDR1 MNHNS and CDR2 SASEGT. The DNA for the CDR3 is TGTGCCAGCAGTGAATTTCCAGGGGGCGATTCACCCCTCCACTTT. Encoded protein: CASSEFPGGDSPLHF.

The chain recombines TRBV19 with TRBJ1-5; possibly TRBD1 for D (5 bases). Trimming pared 5 bases from V and 3 bases from J, leaving 17 bases between. The germline gives CDR1 LNHDA, CDR2 SQIVND (reference sequence). The CDR3 totals 16 residues. CDR3 coding DNA: TGTGCCAGTAGTTTGGCGGGGGGGAGATACAATCAGCCCCAGCATTTT. The encoded protein is CASSLAGGRYNQPQHF. Together with reference TRBV19 and TRBJ1-5, the CDR3 gives the full variable domain: DGGITQSPKYLFRKEGQNVTLSCEQNLNHDAMYWYRQDPGQGLRLIYYSQIVNDFQKGDIAEGYSVSREKKESFPLTVTSAQKNPTAFYLCASSLAGGRYNQPQHFGDGTRLSIL.

This clone was seen a few times. The chain has TRBV5-5 and TRBJ1-6, with TRBD1 as a possible D gene (5 bases). Germline-derived CDR1 and CDR2 are SGHKS and YYEKEE (reference sequence). CDR3 length equals 17 residues. The V end lost 0 bases, the J end lost 2 bases, and 12 bases lay between the germline ends. This chain's CDR3 is CASSLEVGGTYNSPLHF. CDR3 nucleotides: TGTGCCAGCAGCTTGGAGGTCGGGGGGACCTATAATTCACCCCTCCACTTT.

V gene TRBV6-2 or TRBV6-3 combines with J gene TRBJ2-7; 9 positions match TRBD2. The germline V gene encodes CDR1 MNHEY and CDR2 SVGEGT. Trimming took 2 bases from V and 3 from J; bases not matched to a gene: 17. The CDR3 is 19 residues long. DNA for the CDR3: TGTGCCAGCAGTTACGAGGGAGGAGGAGCGGGAGGCCTGAACTACGAGCAGTACTTC. This encodes CASSYEGGGAGGLNYEQYF.

The V call is TRBV9, the J call TRBJ2-2; 10 nucleotides line up with TRBD2. Trimming removed 0 bases from V and 1 base from J; junction bases left unmatched: 6. The CDR3 runs 18 residues. Germline CDR1 is SGDLS and CDR2 is YYNGEE. The CDR3 here is CASSVGASGSMNTGELFF. The CDR3 DNA sequence: TGTGCCAGCAGCGTAGGGGCTAGCGGGAGCATGAACACCGGGGAGCTGTTTTTT.

This chain links TRBV4-1 with TRBJ2-5; a possible D gene is TRBD1 (6 bases). Germline V gives CDR1 MGHRA, CDR2 YSYEKL. The CDR3 consists of 17 residues. Trimming took 1 base from V and 1 from J, leaving 16 bases between them. The CDR3, as DNA: TGCGCCAGCAGCCAAGGGGGGCGCGGCTCCGTCCAAGAGACCCAGTACTTC. It codes for CASSQGGRGSVQETQYF.

This chain uses TRBV7-2 with TRBJ1-5; D remains ambiguous. The CDR3 consists of 16 residues. Trimming shortened V by 1 base and J by 2 bases, and 12 bases separated the two germline ends. CDR1 is SGHTA and CDR2 is FQGNSA in the germline V gene. Here the CDR3 reads CASSLGEGRRNQPQHF. The DNA for the CDR3 is TGTGCCAGCAGCTTAGGGGAGGGAAGGCGCAATCAGCCCCAGCATTTT. The variable domain in full, completed from reference TRBV7-2 and TRBJ1-5, reads GAGVSQSPSNKVTEKGKDVELRCDPISGHTALYWYRQSLGQGLEFLIYFQGNSAPDKSGLPSDRFSAERTGGSVSTLTIQRTQQEDSAVYLCASSLGEGRRNQPQHFGDGTRLSIL.

Comment on this clone: A much larger clonotype is one base distant, so this may be a read error. This sequence joins TRBV6-5 and TRBJ1-2; 7 nucleotides match TRBD1. V trimming: 6 bases; J trimming: 5 bases; junction bases outside the gene matches: 6. CDR1 and CDR2 from the germline V gene are MNHEY and SVGAGI. This CDR3 contains 13 residues. CDR3 sequence (DNA): TGTGCCAGCAGGAGGGGACAGAAATATGGCTACACCTTC. Protein sequence: CASRRGQKYGYTF.

V and J are TRBV12-5 and TRBJ2-1; D is possibly TRBD1 (5 bases). V was shortened by 0 bases and J by 9 bases, with 6 bases between the two germline ends. CDR3 length equals 12 residues. The germline CDR1 and CDR2 sequences are LGHNT and FRNRAP. DNA for the CDR3: TGTGCTAGTGGTTTGGTAGGGGCTGAGCAGTTCTTC. This gives the protein CASGLVGAEQFF.

The rearrangement links TRBV7-8 to TRBJ1-4, with D uncertain. The length of the CDR3 is 15 residues. The V and J ends lost 1 base and 0 bases respectively, with 6 bases between them. Germline V gives CDR1 SGHVS, CDR2 FQNEAQ. The CDR3 spells CASSLGQATNEKLFF. The CDR3 DNA reads as TGTGCCAGCAGCTTAGGACAAGCAACTAATGAAAAACTGTTTTTT.

This clone was recorded a few times. The chain employs TRBV7-3 and TRBJ2-1, with 9 bases aligning to TRBD2. CDR3 length: 15 amino acids. Germline-derived CDR1 and CDR2 are SGHTA and FQGTGA. J was trimmed by 4 bases and V by 5 bases; bases with no gene match: 6. CDR3 sequence: CASSNSGGLYNEQFF. CDR3 nucleotides: TGTGCCAGCAGCAACAGCGGGGGGCTGTACAATGAGCAGTTCTTC.

This chain joins TRBV3-1 (or the pseudogene TRBV3-2) and TRBJ1-2, with D perhaps matching TRBD1 (5 bases). The CDR3 loop spans 14 amino acids. With 1 base removed from V and 6 bases from J, the gap between germline ends came to 12 bases. The germline V gene encodes CDR1 LGHDT and CDR2 YNNKEL (reference sequence). CDR3 amino acids: CASSQGQGRDGYTF. The CDR3 bases are TGTGCCAGCAGCCAAGGCCAGGGAAGGGATGGCTACACCTTC.

The genes are TRBV18 and TRBJ1-5; D unresolved. The CDR3 extends over 14 amino acids. CDR1 and CDR2 from the germline V gene are KGHSH and LQKENI. V shed 6 bases and J shed 6 bases, with 15 bases lying between them. The CDR3 loop reads CASSIGSMGQPQHF. The CDR3 nucleotides are TGTGCCAGCTCGATCGGGTCGATGGGTCAGCCCCAGCATTTT.

The chain couples TRBV3-1 (or the pseudogene TRBV3-2) to TRBJ2-1, with 7 bases lining up with TRBD2. Per germline, CDR1 LGHDT and CDR2 YNNKEL (reference sequence). Trimming removed 0 bases from V and 4 bases from J; junction bases left unmatched: 6. The CDR3 is 16 residues long. CDR3 loop: CASSQDSSGKYNEQFF. The CDR3 DNA sequence: TGTGCCAGCAGCCAAGATTCTAGCGGTAAATACAATGAGCAGTTCTTC.

This clone has ten or more counts. The chain has TRBV7-3 and TRBJ2-5; no reliable D call. The ends were cut back, 2 bases at V and 2 bases at J, with 15 bases in the middle. The CDR3 has 16 amino acids. Germline-derived CDR1 and CDR2 are SGHTA and FQGTGA. In nucleotides, the CDR3 is TGTGCCAGCAGCTTATTTCCCGCCGCAACACAAGAGACCCAGTACTTC. It specifies CASSLFPAATQETQYF.

This chain links TRBV14 with TRBJ1-6; D gene ambiguous. Per the germline V gene, CDR1 is SGHDN and CDR2 is FVKESK. The germline V and J ends were trimmed by 2 bases and 9 bases, with 5 bases remaining between them. The CDR3 consists of 12 residues. CDR3 sequence reads: CASSQTVSPLHF. The CDR3 nucleotides are TGTGCCAGCAGCCAAACAGTTTCACCCCTCCACTTT.

This clone was picked up many times. The chain links TRBV6-5 to TRBJ2-3; D unresolved. This CDR3 spans 11 amino acids. Germline V gives CDR1 MNHEY, CDR2 SVGAGI. V was cut by 7 bases and J by 1 base, with 3 bases left in between. The CDR3: CASTGTDTQYF. CDR3 DNA sequence: TGTGCCAGCACCGGCACAGATACGCAGTATTTT.

This clone is a singleton in its sample. The V call is TRBV7-2, the J call TRBJ2-1; TRBD1 is a possible D gene (5 bases). This CDR3 is 14 amino acids long. Trimming cost V 3 bases and J 6 bases, with 12 bases left between them. Germline CDR1 is SGHTA and CDR2 is FQGNSA. The chain's CDR3 is CASSFRFRANEQFF. For the CDR3, the DNA is TGTGCCAGCAGCTTCCGCTTCAGGGCCAATGAGCAGTTCTTC.

The V gene is TRBV5-4, the J gene TRBJ2-7; 9 nucleotides match TRBD1. The CDR3 sequence is 16 residues long. V lost 2 bases to trimming and J lost 3 bases; unmatched junction nucleotides: 9. Germline lookup yields CDR1 SGHNT and CDR2 YYREEE (reference sequence). CDR3 sequence reads: CASSLGGGTGFYEQYF. The CDR3 nucleotides read TGTGCCAGCAGCTTAGGTGGCGGGACAGGGTTCTACGAGCAGTACTTC.

The V and J genes are TRBV18 and TRBJ1-5; D perhaps matches TRBD1 (5 bases). This CDR3 has 14 amino acids. The ends were cut back, 5 bases at V and 3 bases at J, with 11 bases in the middle. Germline V lookup: CDR1 KGHSH, CDR2 LQKENI. CDR3 residues: CASSKTETNQPQHF. The CDR3 coding sequence is TGTGCCAGCTCAAAGACAGAAACCAATCAGCCCCAGCATTTT.

The V and J genes are TRBV7-2 and TRBJ2-7; D unresolved. Germline values: CDR1 SGHTA, CDR2 FQGNSA. There are 12 residues in the CDR3. Trimming removed 5 bases at V and 6 bases at J, with 11 bases between. The CDR3 DNA is TGTGCCAGCAGCCCCGGGTGGTCCGAGCAGTACTTC. It yields the protein CASSPGWSEQYF.

The chain links TRBV5-1 to TRBJ1-3, with 8 bases aligning to TRBD1. Germline CDR1 SGHRS, CDR2 YFSETQ. The CDR3 totals 16 residues. J gave up 4 bases and V 0 bases, and 6 bases lay outside the gene matches. The CDR3 reads CASSLAQGAVGNTIYF. Here the CDR3 DNA reads TGCGCCAGCAGCTTGGCTCAGGGGGCGGTGGGAAACACCATATATTTT.

V gene TRBV20-1 combines with J gene TRBJ1-5; perhaps TRBD1 as D (5 bases). This CDR3 has 13 amino acids. The V gene lost 3 bases and the J gene lost 3 bases, with 9 bases spanning the gap. Germline-derived CDR1 and CDR2 are DFQATT and SNEGSKA (reference sequence). Written as DNA, the CDR3 is TGCAGTGCTAGTGCGACAGCCAATCAGCCCCAGCATTTT. This translates into CSASATANQPQHF.